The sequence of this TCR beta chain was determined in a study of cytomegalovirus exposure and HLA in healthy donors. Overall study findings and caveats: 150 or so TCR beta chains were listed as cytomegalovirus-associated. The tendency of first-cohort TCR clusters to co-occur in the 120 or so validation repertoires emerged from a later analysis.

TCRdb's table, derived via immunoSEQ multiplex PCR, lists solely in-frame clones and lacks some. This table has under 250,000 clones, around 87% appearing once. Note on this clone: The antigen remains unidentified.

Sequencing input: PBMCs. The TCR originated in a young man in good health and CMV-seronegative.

The CDR3 spells CASSPKGADRGAEAFF. The CDR3 DNA reads TGTGCCAGCAGCCCAAAGGGGGCAGACAGGGGGGCTGAAGCTTTCTTT. The genes are TRBV7-9 and TRBJ1-1; 9 bases match TRBD1. CDR1 and CDR2 from the germline V gene are SEHNR and FQNEAQ (reference sequence). After removal of 5 bases from V and 6 bases from J, the junction contained 13 bases not matched to a gene. The CDR3 spans 16 residues.